The next 22 T cell receptor beta chains were all read from a single sample in a study of blood T cell repertoires in COVID-19. The assay was immunoSEQ multiplex PCR, and TCRdb's table has in-frame clones only and misses some. The sample comprises 25,000 to 30,000 clones, roughly 89% of which are singletons, and 1.5% to 2% rests with the top ten. The sequencing input was peripheral blood. These receptors all stem from a woman in her sixties with active COVID-19.

The J gene is TRBJ2-1, the V gene TRBV7-3, with D possibly matching TRBD2 (6 bases). There are 15 residues in the CDR3. The germline gives CDR1 SGHTA, CDR2 FQGTGA. Trimming took off 2 bases at V and 0 bases at J, with 8 bases between the two ends. The CDR3 loop reads CASSLQGGSYNEQFF. Here the CDR3 DNA reads TGTGCCAGCAGCTTACAGGGAGGCTCCTACAATGAGCAGTTCTTC.

Comments on this clone: Other nucleotide sequences in the sample specify the same CDR3. The CDR3 bases are TGTGCCAGCAGCCGCACTAGCGGAAGAGAGTCCTACGAGCAGTACTTC. This gives the protein CASSRTSGRESYEQYF. The chain has TRBV3-1 (or the pseudogene TRBV3-2) and TRBJ2-7, with 8 bases that match TRBD2. Germline V CDR1 and CDR2: LGHDT, YNNKEL (reference sequence). The CDR3 is 16 residues long. V lost 4 bases, J lost 1 base, and 9 bases stayed unmatched.

The chain recombines TRBV12-3 or TRBV12-4 with TRBJ2-1; no firm D call. V was trimmed by 6 bases and J by 1 base, leaving 7 bases between them. The CDR3 runs to 13 residues. Here the CDR3 reads CASSRSSYNEQFF. The CDR3 nucleotides read TGTGCCAGCAGCCGGAGTTCCTACAATGAGCAGTTCTTC.

V usage is TRBV16 and J usage is TRBJ1-2; a possible D gene is TRBD1 (5 bases). Germline V gives CDR1 KGHSY, CDR2 FQNENV. V gave up 0 bases and J gave up 5 bases, with 13 bases separating them. The CDR3 runs 15 residues. The CDR3 loop is CASSQSTEYSYGYTF. The CDR3 nucleotides read TGTGCCAGCAGCCAATCGACAGAATATTCGTATGGCTACACCTTC.

In nucleotides, the CDR3 is TGTGCCAGCAGCTTAGGAGGTTGGACAAAGCAGTTCTTC. Residues: CASSLGGWTKQFF. The J gene is TRBJ2-1, the V gene TRBV7-9; a weak D match, TRBD1 (5 bases). CDR1 SEHNR and CDR2 FQNEAQ come from the germline V gene (reference sequence). CDR3 length: 13 residues. V was cut by 1 base and J by 11 bases, with 12 bases left in between.

V is TRBV5-1 and J is TRBJ2-2; TRBD2 matches 10 bases. Germline lookup yields CDR1 SGHRS and CDR2 YFSETQ. The CDR3 consists of 15 residues. Unmatched junction bases numbered 8, after V lost 4 bases and J lost 8 bases. CDR3 in DNA: TGCGCCAGCAGCCAGCTAGCGGGAGAGGTGGGGGAGCTGTTTTTT. As protein: CASSQLAGEVGELFF.

This sequence joins TRBV30 and TRBJ1-2, with 7 bases identical to TRBD1. Germline V gives CDR1 GTSNPN, CDR2 SVGIG (reference sequence). CDR3 length equals 13 residues. V dropped 5 bases and J dropped 0; count of bases not matched to a gene: 3. CDR3 loop: CAWGGQTNYGYTF. CDR3 DNA sequence: TGTGCCTGGGGGGGACAGACTAACTATGGCTACACCTTC.

The rearrangement joins TRBV27 to TRBJ2-1; 11 positions agree with TRBD2. V lost 3 bases, J lost 5 bases, and 6 bases stayed unmatched. Per germline, CDR1 MNHEY and CDR2 SMNVEV (reference sequence). The CDR3 extends over 16 amino acids. This CDR3 reads CASSFLASGRNNEQFF. CDR3 coding DNA: TGTGCCAGCAGTTTCTTGGCTAGCGGGAGGAACAATGAGCAGTTCTTC.

The rearrangement uses TRBV19 and TRBJ1-3, with D uncertain. The V gene lost 3 bases and the J gene lost 0 bases, with 9 bases spanning the gap. Germline V gives CDR1 LNHDA, CDR2 SQIVND (reference sequence). CDR3 length equals 15 residues. Here the CDR3 DNA reads TGTGCCAGTAGTATCGGGTTGAGCTCTGGAAACACCATATATTTT. Protein: CASSIGLSSGNTIYF.

The chain has TRBV19 and TRBJ2-2; 9 nucleotides align to TRBD2. Germline-derived CDR1 and CDR2 are LNHDA and SQIVND (reference sequence). The CDR3 runs 15 residues. With 6 bases clipped from V and 2 bases from J, the junction kept 4 bases outside the gene matches. CDR3 in DNA: TGTGCCAGTAGCTCTAGCGGGACTAACACCGGGGAGCTGTTTTTT. Its protein is CASSSSGTNTGELFF.

The genes are TRBV6-6 and TRBJ2-1, with TRBD2 matching over 10 bases. The CDR3 consists of 16 residues. V trimming: 4 bases; J trimming: 5 bases; junction bases outside the gene matches: 8. Germline V CDR1 and CDR2: MNHNY, SVGAGI (reference sequence). The chain's CDR3 is CASSFAGTSENNEQFF. CDR3 DNA sequence: TGTGCCAGCAGTTTCGCCGGGACTAGCGAGAACAATGAGCAGTTCTTC.

The rearrangement joins TRBV7-6 to TRBJ2-7; 8 bases are a match to TRBD2. Per germline, CDR1 SGHVS and CDR2 FNYEAQ. V lost 5 bases, J lost 1 base, and 7 bases stayed unmatched. This CDR3 is built from 15 residues. The CDR3 DNA reads TGTGCCAGCAGCCCTGGGACTAGACAATCCTACGAGCAGTACTTC. Its protein product is CASSPGTRQSYEQYF. The whole variable domain, remainder taken from reference TRBV7-6 and TRBJ2-7, is GAGVSQSPRYKVTKRGQDVALRCDPISGHVSLYWYRQALGQGPEFLTYFNYEAQQDKSGLPNDRFSAERPEGSISTLTIQRTEQRDSAMYRCASSPGTRQSYEQYFGPGTRLTVT.

The chain links TRBV29-1 to TRBJ1-2, with 7 nucleotides matching TRBD1. J gave up 3 bases and V 4 bases, and 5 bases lay outside the gene matches. This CDR3 is built from 13 residues. From germline, CDR1 is SQVTM and CDR2 ANQGSEA. The CDR3 region is CSVGPRGDYGYTF. The CDR3 DNA is TGCAGCGTTGGCCCCAGGGGGGACTATGGCTACACCTTC.

J is TRBJ2-2 and V is TRBV4-1; 10 positions match TRBD2. Per the germline V gene, CDR1 is MGHRA and CDR2 is YSYEKL. CDR3 size: 16 residues. Trimming at V came to 1 base and at J to 7 bases, leaving 6 bases not matched to a gene. CDR3 DNA: TGCGCCAGCAGCCAAGGTTCTAGCGGGAGCCACGGGGAGCTGTTTTTT. It is translated as CASSQGSSGSHGELFF.

The chain has TRBV4-1 and TRBJ1-4; maybe TRBD1 (6 bases). The CDR3 is 16 amino acids. V was trimmed by 6 bases and J by 0 bases, leaving 14 bases between them. Germline CDR1 MGHRA, CDR2 YSYEKL. The CDR3 bases are TGCGCCAGCAGTGCCGTTGACAGGCCAACTAATGAAAAACTGTTTTTT. Translation: CASSAVDRPTNEKLFF.

The chain links TRBV11-2 to TRBJ1-2, with D possibly being TRBD1 (5 bases). Trimming stripped 1 base from V and 4 bases from J, with 16 bases between. CDR1 is SGHAT and CDR2 is FQNNGV in the germline V gene. The CDR3 has 16 residues. The CDR3 DNA follows: TGTGCCAGCAGCTTAGGTTTGGGGCAGGAGTCCTATGGCTACACCTTC. Protein: CASSLGLGQESYGYTF.

The chain combines TRBV15 with TRBJ2-2; D remains ambiguous. The V end lost 0 bases, the J end lost 6 bases, and 11 bases lay between the germline ends. This CDR3 spans 15 amino acids. Germline loops: CDR1 LNHNV, CDR2 YYDKDF (reference sequence). In DNA form, the CDR3 reads TGTGCCACCAGCAGAGATCCTGGCATCCCCGGGGAGCTGTTTTTT. Translated, it gives CATSRDPGIPGELFF.

The chain uses TRBV19 and TRBJ1-2, with 9 bases matching TRBD1. The length of the CDR3 is 17 residues. The V gene's germline CDR1 is LNHDA and CDR2 SQIVND (reference sequence). V gave up 4 bases and J gave up 4 bases; unmatched junction bases: 13. CDR3 loop: CASSRMLPGQGGYGYTF. CDR3 sequence (DNA): TGTGCCAGTAGTAGGATGTTGCCGGGACAGGGTGGCTATGGCTACACCTTC.

The V gene is TRBV6-2 or TRBV6-3, the J gene TRBJ2-7; no clear D. The ends were cut back, 2 bases at V and 3 bases at J, with 11 bases in the middle. The CDR3 contains 14 residues. Germline CDR1 reads MNHEY; CDR2 reads SVGEGT. CDR3 amino acids: CASSYARAIYEQYF. CDR3 DNA sequence: TGTGCCAGCAGTTACGCTAGAGCTATCTACGAGCAGTACTTC.

This clone appeared once. J is TRBJ2-7 and V is TRBV2; no clear D gene. CDR1 and CDR2 (germline): SNHLY, FYNNEI. The V gene lost 4 bases and the J gene lost 2 bases, with 12 bases spanning the gap. The CDR3 has 14 residues. The CDR3 loop reads CASSVPLSPYEQYF. The CDR3 DNA is TGTGCCAGCAGTGTCCCCCTCTCTCCCTACGAGCAGTACTTC.

This rearrangement joins TRBV6-5 to TRBJ2-5, with 8 bases aligning to TRBD2. The germline V gene has CDR1 MNHEY and CDR2 SVGAGI. The CDR3 spans 15 residues. Trimming removed 4 bases from V and 5 bases from J; junction bases left unmatched: 9. CDR3 coding DNA: TGTGCCAGCAGTTCCGGACTAGCTTCCCGGGAGACCCAGTACTTC. Translated, it gives CASSSGLASRETQYF.

The V gene is TRBV2, the J gene TRBJ1-1, with TRBD1 matching over 8 bases. The CDR3 length is 15 residues. Germline V gives CDR1 SNHLY, CDR2 FYNNEI. The V gene end was trimmed by 6 bases and the J gene end by 1 base; junction bases not matched to a gene: 7. CDR3 residues: CASRAGDRKNTEAFF. The CDR3 DNA follows: TGTGCCAGCAGGGCTGGGGACAGGAAGAACACTGAAGCTTTCTTT.